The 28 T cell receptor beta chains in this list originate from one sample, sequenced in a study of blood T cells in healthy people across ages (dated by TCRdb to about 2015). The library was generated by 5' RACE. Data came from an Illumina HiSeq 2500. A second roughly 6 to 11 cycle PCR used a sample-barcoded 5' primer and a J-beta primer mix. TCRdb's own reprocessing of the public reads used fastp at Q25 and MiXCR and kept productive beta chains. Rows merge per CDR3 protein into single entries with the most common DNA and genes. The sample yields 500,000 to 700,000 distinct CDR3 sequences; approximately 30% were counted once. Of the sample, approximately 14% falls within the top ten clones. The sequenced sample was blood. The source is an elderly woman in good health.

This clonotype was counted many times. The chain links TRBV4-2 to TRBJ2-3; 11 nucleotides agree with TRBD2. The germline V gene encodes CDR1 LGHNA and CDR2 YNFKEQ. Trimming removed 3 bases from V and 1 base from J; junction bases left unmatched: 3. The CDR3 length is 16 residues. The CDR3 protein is CASSHGTSGGTDTQYF. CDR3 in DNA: TGTGCCAGCAGCCATGGGACTAGCGGCGGCACAGATACGCAGTATTTT.

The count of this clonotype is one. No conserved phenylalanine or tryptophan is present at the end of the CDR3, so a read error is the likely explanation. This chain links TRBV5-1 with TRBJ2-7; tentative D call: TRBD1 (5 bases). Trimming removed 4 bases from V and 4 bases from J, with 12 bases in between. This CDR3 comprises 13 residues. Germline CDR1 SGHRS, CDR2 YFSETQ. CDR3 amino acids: CASSPDTFYEQYN. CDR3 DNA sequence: TGCGCCAGCAGCCCGGACACGTTTTACGAGCAGTACAAC.

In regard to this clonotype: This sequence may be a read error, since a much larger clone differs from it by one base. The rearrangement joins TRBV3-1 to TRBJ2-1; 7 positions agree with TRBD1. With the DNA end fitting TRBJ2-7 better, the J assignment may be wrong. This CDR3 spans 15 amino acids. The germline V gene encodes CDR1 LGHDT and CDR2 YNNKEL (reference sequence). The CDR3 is CASSPSGGNYNEQYF. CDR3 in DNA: TGTGCCAGCAGCCCTTCAGGGGGTAACTACAATGAGCAGTACTTC.

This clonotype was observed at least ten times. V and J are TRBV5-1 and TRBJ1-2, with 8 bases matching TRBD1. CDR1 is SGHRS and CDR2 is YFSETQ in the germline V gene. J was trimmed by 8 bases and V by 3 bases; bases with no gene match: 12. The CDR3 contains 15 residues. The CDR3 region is CASSSGQGQLRGYTF. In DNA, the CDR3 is TGCGCCAGCAGCTCAGGACAGGGTCAATTGCGGGGCTACACCTTC.

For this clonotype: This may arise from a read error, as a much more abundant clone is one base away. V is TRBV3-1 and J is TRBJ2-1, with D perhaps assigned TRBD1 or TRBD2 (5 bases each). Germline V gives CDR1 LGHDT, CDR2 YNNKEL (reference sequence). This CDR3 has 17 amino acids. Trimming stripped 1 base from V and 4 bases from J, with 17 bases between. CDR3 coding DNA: TGTGCCAGCAGCCAAGGGGCGGGCCAGGGTGTGTACAATGAGCAGTTCTTC. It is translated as CASSQGAGQGVYNEQFF.

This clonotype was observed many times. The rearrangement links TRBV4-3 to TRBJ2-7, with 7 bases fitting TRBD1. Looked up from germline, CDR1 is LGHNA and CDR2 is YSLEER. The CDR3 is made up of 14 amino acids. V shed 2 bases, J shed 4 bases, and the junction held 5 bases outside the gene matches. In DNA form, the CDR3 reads TGCGCCAGCAGCCAATCGACAGGGTGGTACGAGCAGTACTTC. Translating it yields CASSQSTGWYEQYF.

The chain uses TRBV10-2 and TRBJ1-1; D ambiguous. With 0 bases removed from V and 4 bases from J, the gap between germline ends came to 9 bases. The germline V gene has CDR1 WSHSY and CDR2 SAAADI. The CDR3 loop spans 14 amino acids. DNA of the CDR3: TGCGCCAGCAGTGAGTCCAGGCTAGGCACTGAAGCTTTCTTT. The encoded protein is CASSESRLGTEAFF.

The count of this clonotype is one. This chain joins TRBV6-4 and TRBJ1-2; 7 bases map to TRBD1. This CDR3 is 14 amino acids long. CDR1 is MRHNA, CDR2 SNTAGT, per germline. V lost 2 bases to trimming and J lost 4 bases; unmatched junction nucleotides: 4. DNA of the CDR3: TGTGCCAGCAGTGACGGGACAGAAACCTATGGCTACACCTTC. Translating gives CASSDGTETYGYTF.

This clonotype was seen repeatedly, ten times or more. CDR3 in amino acids: CASNWRNSYEQYF. The CDR3, as DNA: TGTGCCAGCAATTGGAGGAACTCCTACGAGCAGTACTTC. The V call is TRBV6-1, the J call TRBJ2-7, with a tentative D call TRBD2 (5 bases). The CDR3 length is 13 residues. Germline CDR1 reads MNHNS; CDR2 reads SASEGT. Trimming shortened V by 7 bases and J by 0 bases, and 10 bases separated the two germline ends.

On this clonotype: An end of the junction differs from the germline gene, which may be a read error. CDR3 region: CASRESAEQPQHF. In DNA form, the CDR3 reads TGTGCCAGCAGGGAATCGGCAGAACAGCCCCAGCATTTT. The rearrangement joins TRBV25-1 to TRBJ1-5; D unresolved. Per the germline V gene, CDR1 is MGHDK and CDR2 is SYGVNS. This CDR3 is built from 13 residues. The full variable domain, in which reference TRBV25-1 and TRBJ1-5 provide the parts outside the CDR3, is EADIYQTPRYLVIGTGKKITLECSQTMGHDKMYWYQQDPGMELHLIHYSYGVNSTEKGDLSSESTVSRIRTEHFPLTLESARPSHTSQYLCASRESAEQPQHFGDGTRLSIL.

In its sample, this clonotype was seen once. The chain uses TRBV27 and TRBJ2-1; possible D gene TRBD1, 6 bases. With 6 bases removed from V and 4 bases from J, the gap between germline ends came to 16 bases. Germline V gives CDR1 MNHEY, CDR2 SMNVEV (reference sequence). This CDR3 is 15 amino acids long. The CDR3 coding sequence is TGTGCCAGCAGCTTCATACCAGGGGTGTACAATGAGCAGTTCTTC. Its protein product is CASSFIPGVYNEQFF.

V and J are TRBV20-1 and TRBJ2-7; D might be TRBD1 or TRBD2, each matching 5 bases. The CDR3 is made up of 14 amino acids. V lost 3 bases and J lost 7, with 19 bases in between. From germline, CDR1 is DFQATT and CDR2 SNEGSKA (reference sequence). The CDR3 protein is CSASPPGPNPEQYF. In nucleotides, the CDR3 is TGCAGTGCTAGCCCACCGGGACCCAATCCGGAGCAGTACTTC.

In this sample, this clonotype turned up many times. CDR3 coding DNA: TGTGCCAGCAGTTTAGCTCGGGGGGCACTCGTGACAGATACGCAGTATTTT. Protein sequence: CASSLARGALVTDTQYF. This chain uses TRBV12-3 or TRBV12-4 with TRBJ2-3, with D possibly being TRBD2 (7 bases). This CDR3 region has 17 residues. V lost 0 bases and J lost 3, with 16 bases in between.

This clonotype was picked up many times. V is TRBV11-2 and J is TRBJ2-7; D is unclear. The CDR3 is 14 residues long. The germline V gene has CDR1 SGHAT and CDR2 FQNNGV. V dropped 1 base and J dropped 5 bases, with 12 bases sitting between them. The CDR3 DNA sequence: TGTGCCAGCAGCTTAGGGTCTGGGGTTGACGAGCAGTACTTC. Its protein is CASSLGSGVDEQYF.

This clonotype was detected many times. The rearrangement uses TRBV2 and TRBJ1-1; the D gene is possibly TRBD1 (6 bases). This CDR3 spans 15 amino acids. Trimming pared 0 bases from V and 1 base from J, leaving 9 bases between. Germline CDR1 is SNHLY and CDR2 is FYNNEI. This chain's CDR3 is CASSEARTANTEAFF. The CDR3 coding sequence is TGTGCCAGCAGTGAAGCAAGGACAGCGAACACTGAAGCTTTCTTT. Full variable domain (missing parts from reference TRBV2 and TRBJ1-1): EPEVTQTPSHQVTQMGQEVILRCVPISNHLYFYWYRQILGQKVEFLVSFYNNEISEKSEIFDDQFSVERPDGSNFTLKIRSTKLEDSAMYFCASSEARTANTEAFFGQGTRLTVV.

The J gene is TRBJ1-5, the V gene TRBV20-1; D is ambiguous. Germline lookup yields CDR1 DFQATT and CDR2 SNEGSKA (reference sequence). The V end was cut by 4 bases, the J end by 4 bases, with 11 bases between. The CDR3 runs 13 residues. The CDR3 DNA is TGCAGTGCTATCGAGTCTGATAATCAGCCCCAGCATTTT. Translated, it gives CSAIESDNQPQHF.

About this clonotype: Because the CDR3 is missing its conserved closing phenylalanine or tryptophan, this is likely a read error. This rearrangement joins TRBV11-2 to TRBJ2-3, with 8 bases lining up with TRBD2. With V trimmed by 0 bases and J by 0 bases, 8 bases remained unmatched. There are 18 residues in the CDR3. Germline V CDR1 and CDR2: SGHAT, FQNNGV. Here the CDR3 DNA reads TGTGCCAGCAGCTTAGACCGGGGGCGGGGGGTTAGCACAGATACGCAGTATGTT. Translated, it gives CASSLDRGRGVSTDTQYV.

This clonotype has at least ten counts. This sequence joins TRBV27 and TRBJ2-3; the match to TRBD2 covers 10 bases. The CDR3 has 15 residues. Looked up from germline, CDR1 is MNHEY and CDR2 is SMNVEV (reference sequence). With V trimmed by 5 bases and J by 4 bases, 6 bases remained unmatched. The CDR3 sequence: CASSASGGAPDTQYF. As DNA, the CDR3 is TGTGCCAGCAGTGCAAGCGGGGGGGCCCCAGATACGCAGTATTTT.

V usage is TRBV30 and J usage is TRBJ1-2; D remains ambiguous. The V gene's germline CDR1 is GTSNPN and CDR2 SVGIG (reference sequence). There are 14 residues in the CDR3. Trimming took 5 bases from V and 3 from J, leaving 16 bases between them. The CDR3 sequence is CAWDPEEIHYGYTF. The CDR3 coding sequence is TGTGCCTGGGATCCGGAAGAAATACACTATGGCTACACCTTC. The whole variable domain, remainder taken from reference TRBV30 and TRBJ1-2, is SQTIHQWPATLVQPVGSPLSLECTVEGTSNPNLYWYRQAAGRGLQLLFYSVGIGQISSEVPQNLSASRPQDRQFILSSKKLLLSDSGFYLCAWDPEEIHYGYTFGSGTRLTVV.

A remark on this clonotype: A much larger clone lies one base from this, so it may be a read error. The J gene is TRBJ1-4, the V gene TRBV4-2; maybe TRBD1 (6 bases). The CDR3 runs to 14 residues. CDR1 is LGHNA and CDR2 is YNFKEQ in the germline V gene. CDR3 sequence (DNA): TGTGCCAGCAGCCCGACAGGCGGTAATGAAAAACGGTTTTTT. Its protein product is CASSPTGGNEKRFF.

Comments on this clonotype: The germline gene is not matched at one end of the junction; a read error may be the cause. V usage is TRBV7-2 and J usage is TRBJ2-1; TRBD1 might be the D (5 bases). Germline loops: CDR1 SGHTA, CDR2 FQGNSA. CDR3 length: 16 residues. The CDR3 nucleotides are TGTGCCGGCAGCTTAGGAGTCGGCAGGGTCCACAATGGGCAGTTCTTC. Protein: CAGSLGVGRVHNGQFF. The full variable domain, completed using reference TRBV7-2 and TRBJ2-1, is GAGVSQSPSNKVTEKGKDVELRCDPISGHTALYWYRQSLGQGLEFLIYFQGNSAPDKSGLPSDRFSAERTGGSVSTLTIQRTQQEDSAVYLCAGSLGVGRVHNGQFFGPGTRLTVL.

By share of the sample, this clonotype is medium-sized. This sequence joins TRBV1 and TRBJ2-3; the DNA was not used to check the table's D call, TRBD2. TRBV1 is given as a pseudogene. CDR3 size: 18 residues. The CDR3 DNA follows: TGCACCAGCAGCCAAGATCGGGCTAGCGGGGAGCTAACAGATACGCAGTATTTT. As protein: CTSSQDRASGELTDTQYF.

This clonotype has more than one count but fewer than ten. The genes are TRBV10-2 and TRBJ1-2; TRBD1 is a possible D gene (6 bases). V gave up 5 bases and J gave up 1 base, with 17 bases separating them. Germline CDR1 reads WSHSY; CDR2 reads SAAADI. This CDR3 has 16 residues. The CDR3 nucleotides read TGCGCCAGCAGTTCCGGGACACAACTATTTAACTATGGCTACACCTTC. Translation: CASSSGTQLFNYGYTF.

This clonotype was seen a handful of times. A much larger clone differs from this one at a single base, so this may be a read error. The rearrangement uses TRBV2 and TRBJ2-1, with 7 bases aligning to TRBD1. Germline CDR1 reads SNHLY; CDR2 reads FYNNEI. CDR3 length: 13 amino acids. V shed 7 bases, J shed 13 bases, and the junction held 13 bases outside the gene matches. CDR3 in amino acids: CASNRDSQETQFF. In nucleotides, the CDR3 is TGTGCCAGCAATCGGGACAGCCAAGAGACCCAGTTCTTC. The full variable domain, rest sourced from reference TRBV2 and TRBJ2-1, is EPEVTQTPSHQVTQMGQEVILRCVPISNHLYFYWYRQILGQKVEFLVSFYNNEISEKSEIFDDQFSVERPDGSNFTLKIRSTKLEDSAMYFCASNRDSQETQFFGPGTRLTVL.

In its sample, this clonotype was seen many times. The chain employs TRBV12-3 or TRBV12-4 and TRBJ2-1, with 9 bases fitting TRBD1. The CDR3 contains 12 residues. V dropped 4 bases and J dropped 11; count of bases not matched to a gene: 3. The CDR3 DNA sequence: TGTGCCAGCAGTTACGGGACAGGGAAGCAGTTCTTC. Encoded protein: CASSYGTGKQFF.

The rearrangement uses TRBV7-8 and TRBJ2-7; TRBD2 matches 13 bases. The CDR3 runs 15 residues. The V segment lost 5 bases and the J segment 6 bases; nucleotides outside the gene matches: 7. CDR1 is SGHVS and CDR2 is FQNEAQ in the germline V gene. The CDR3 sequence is CASSRGLAGESEQYF. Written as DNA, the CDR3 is TGTGCCAGCAGCAGAGGACTAGCGGGGGAGAGCGAGCAGTACTTC.

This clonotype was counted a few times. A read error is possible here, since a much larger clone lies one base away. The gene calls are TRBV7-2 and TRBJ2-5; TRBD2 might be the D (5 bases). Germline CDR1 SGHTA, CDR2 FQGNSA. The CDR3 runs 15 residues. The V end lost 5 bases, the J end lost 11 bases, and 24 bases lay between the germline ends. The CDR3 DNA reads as TGTGCCAGCAGCAGAGAGGCTAGCTCAGGAAATGAGCAGTACTTC. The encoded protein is CASSREASSGNEQYF.

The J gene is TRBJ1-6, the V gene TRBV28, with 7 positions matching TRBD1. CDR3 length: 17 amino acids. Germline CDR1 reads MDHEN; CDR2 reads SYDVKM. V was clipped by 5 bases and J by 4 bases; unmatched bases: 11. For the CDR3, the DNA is TGTGCCAGCAGTCCGAAGGAGGGGGCGATTTATAATTCACCCCTCCACTTT. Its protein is CASSPKEGAIYNSPLHF.